These 26 T cell receptor beta chains originate from one sample sequenced in a study of radiation and T cells in renal cell carcinoma (TCRdb year 2020). The receptor library was made with the immunoSEQ multiplex PCR assay. TCRdb mirrors the immuneACCESS table, restricted to in-frame sequences. Some clones are absent from its copies; in checked studies, under half trace to an unresolved V gene, and the reason for the others is unknown. The sample data list 130,000 to 150,000 clones, and around 89% of these were observed just once. The ten largest clones capture 3.5% to 5% of the sample. This specimen's time point label, per the study, means: baseline pretreatment blood. This sample's treatment or condition label indicates: 15 Gy SBRT to primary tumor, nephrectomy 4 weeks later. This sample comprised blood, obtained from a patient whose treatment included radiotherapy and nephrectomy. The receptors here all came from a woman in her 70s with renal cell carcinoma.

The rearrangement joins TRBV6-1 to TRBJ2-7; either TRBD1 or TRBD2 may supply D (5 bases each). Between the trimmed V and J ends, which lost 6 bases and 7 bases, there was a span of 13 bases. CDR1 MNHNS and CDR2 SASEGT come from the germline V gene. CDR3 size: 12 residues. Here the CDR3 reads CASRDGAGEQYF. The CDR3 DNA reads TGTGCCAGCAGGGACGGGGCAGGAGAGCAGTACTTC.

The chain has TRBV5-6 and TRBJ1-4, with a weak D call TRBD1 (5 bases). The V gene's germline CDR1 is SGHDT and CDR2 YYEEEE. V lost 2 bases and J lost 16, with 12 bases in between. This CDR3 spans 11 amino acids. This CDR3 is CASSFKGTEFF. The DNA of the CDR3 is TGTGCCAGCAGCTTTAAAGGGACGGAGTTTTTT.

This clone was counted once. The chain couples TRBV11-2 to TRBJ1-2; D remains unclear. The CDR3 is 16 amino acids. Per germline, CDR1 SGHAT and CDR2 FQNNGV. V lost 4 bases and J lost 7, with 22 bases in between. CDR3 coding DNA: TGTGCCAGCAGCTCCCCCCGAGAAACGGCGCCAGTTGGCTACACCTTC. The encoded protein is CASSSPRETAPVGYTF.

The rearrangement uses TRBV20-1 and TRBJ1-1; a weak D match, TRBD1 (5 bases). CDR1 and CDR2 (germline): DFQATT, SNEGSKA (reference sequence). The CDR3 loop spans 10 amino acids. V lost 7 bases to trimming and J lost 9 bases, with 12 bases between them. DNA of the CDR3: TGCAGTGGGGGCCCCCTAAAAGCTTTCTTT. Its protein product is CSGGPLKAFF.

V gene TRBV30 combines with J gene TRBJ2-1; D might be TRBD1 or TRBD2, each matching 6 bases. The germline V gene encodes CDR1 GTSNPN and CDR2 SVGIG (reference sequence). Trimming removed 2 bases at V and 14 bases at J, with 19 bases between. The CDR3 spans 13 residues. In nucleotides, the CDR3 is TGTGCCTGGAGTCGGGGGCGGGACCGGCTAAAGTTCTTC. Protein: CAWSRGRDRLKFF.

This sequence joins TRBV4-2 and TRBJ2-3, with 9 nucleotides matching TRBD2. The junction had 4 bases not matched to a gene; V was cut back by 3 bases and J by 3 bases. Germline CDR1 is LGHNA and CDR2 is YNFKEQ. This CDR3 has 15 residues. The CDR3 here is CASSQAAGGTDTQYF. CDR3 nucleotide sequence: TGTGCCAGCAGCCAGGCTGCGGGGGGGACAGATACGCAGTATTTT.

The chain joins TRBV19 to TRBJ2-2; no firm D call. The CDR3 length is 13 residues. The germline gives CDR1 LNHDA, CDR2 SQIVND (reference sequence). The ends were cut back, 5 bases at V and 6 bases at J, with 10 bases in the middle. The CDR3 loop reads CASSVQLPGELFF. In DNA, the CDR3 is TGTGCCAGTAGTGTCCAGCTACCCGGGGAGCTGTTTTTT.

The rearrangement joins TRBV28 to TRBJ2-5; possibly TRBD1 or TRBD2 for D (5 bases each). Trimming cost V 4 bases and J 5 bases, with 17 bases left between them. This CDR3 is built from 15 residues. Per germline, CDR1 MDHEN and CDR2 SYDVKM. The CDR3 DNA reads TGTGCCAGCAGTTCCCACAACGGGGCCGTGGAGACCCAGTACTTC. Translating it yields CASSSHNGAVETQYF.

The rearrangement joins TRBV7-2 to TRBJ1-2; TRBD1 might be the D (5 bases). The CDR3 runs to 12 residues. The V end was cut by 5 bases, the J end by 8 bases, with 12 bases between. Germline values: CDR1 SGHTA, CDR2 FQGNSA. CDR3 sequence (DNA): TGTGCCAGCAGCATATTTAGGGGCGGCTACACCTTC. This gives the protein CASSIFRGGYTF.

V usage is TRBV2 and J usage is TRBJ1-6; D is uncertain. The CDR3 loop spans 13 amino acids. The germline CDR1 and CDR2 sequences are SNHLY and FYNNEI. Between the trimmed V and J ends, which lost 9 bases and 6 bases, there was a span of 12 bases. The CDR3 reads CARALDTNSPLHF. The CDR3 nucleotides read TGTGCCAGGGCGCTCGACACTAATTCACCCCTCCACTTT.

The chain has TRBV6-5 and TRBJ1-4; D unclear. With 0 bases removed from V and 4 bases from J, the gap between germline ends came to 9 bases. Per germline, CDR1 MNHEY and CDR2 SVGAGI. This CDR3 contains 15 residues. CDR3 sequence reads: CASSYSVGSNEKLFF. For the CDR3, the DNA is TGTGCCAGCAGTTACTCGGTCGGGAGTAATGAAAAACTGTTTTTT.

The chain links TRBV5-6 to TRBJ1-3; weak D call: TRBD1 (6 bases). V was shortened by 1 base and J by 0 bases, with 14 bases between the two germline ends. Germline V gene sequence: CDR1 SGHDT, CDR2 YYEEEE. The CDR3 is 17 residues long. The CDR3 nucleotides read TGTGCCAGCAGCTTGAGAAGGGGGACCTCCTCTGGAAACACCATATATTTT. Its protein product is CASSLRRGTSSGNTIYF.

V usage is TRBV5-1 and J usage is TRBJ2-7; 8 nucleotides line up with TRBD1. Per the germline V gene, CDR1 is SGHRS and CDR2 is YFSETQ. The CDR3 loop spans 15 amino acids. V was pared by 2 bases and J by 3 bases, with 7 bases of the junction left unmatched. CDR3 sequence (DNA): TGCGCCAGCAGCTTTGAACCGGGACAGGACTACGAGCAGTACTTC. Translating it yields CASSFEPGQDYEQYF. The full variable domain, with the rest looked up from reference TRBV5-1 and TRBJ2-7, is KAGVTQTPRYLIKTRGQQVTLSCSPISGHRSVSWYQQTPGQGLQFLFEYFSETQRNKGNFPGRFSGRQFSNSRSEMNVSTLELGDSALYLCASSFEPGQDYEQYFGPGTRLTVT.

The CDR3 DNA reads TGTGCCACCAGCAGAGAGGGCAGGATCAAGAACACTGAAGCTTTCTTT. This encodes CATSREGRIKNTEAFF. The chain recombines TRBV15 with TRBJ1-1; D is undetermined. V lost 0 bases and J lost 1, with 12 bases in between. This CDR3 is built from 16 residues. CDR1 and CDR2 (germline): LNHNV, YYDKDF (reference sequence).

The chain is built from TRBV28 and TRBJ1-2, with D perhaps matching TRBD1 (6 bases). V shed 8 bases and J shed 1 base, with 14 bases lying between them. Germline V gene sequence: CDR1 MDHEN, CDR2 SYDVKM. The CDR3 is 14 residues long. CDR3 region: CASQATGYNYGYTF. The CDR3, as DNA: TGTGCCAGCCAGGCGACAGGATATAACTATGGCTACACCTTC.

This chain joins TRBV7-2 and TRBJ1-6; D unresolved. The germline gives CDR1 SGHTA, CDR2 FQGNSA. V lost 5 bases to trimming and J lost 0 bases, with 17 bases between them. CDR3 length equals 18 residues. The CDR3: CASSLTVGFSSYNSPLHF. CDR3 sequence (DNA): TGTGCCAGCAGCCTGACGGTTGGGTTTAGCTCCTATAATTCACCCCTCCACTTT.

The chain combines TRBV28 with TRBJ1-5, with D possibly TRBD1 on 6 matching bases. CDR3 length: 14 amino acids. Germline CDR1 reads MDHEN; CDR2 reads SYDVKM. Trimming stripped 11 bases from V and 4 bases from J, with 18 bases between. In nucleotides, the CDR3 is TGTGCCTCAACGGGGGGGGCGAGAAATCAGCCCCAGCATTTT. Its protein is CASTGGARNQPQHF.

This clone was observed a handful of times. The chain links TRBV6-5 to TRBJ2-1; 10 bases match TRBD2. The germline V gene has CDR1 MNHEY and CDR2 SVGAGI. V shed 6 bases, J shed 9 bases, and the junction held 11 bases outside the gene matches. CDR3 size: 15 residues. The CDR3 spells CASRPQAGGEGEQFF. The CDR3 coding sequence is TGTGCCAGCAGACCCCAAGCGGGGGGGGAGGGTGAGCAGTTCTTC.

Only one count was recorded for this clone. This rearrangement joins TRBV15 to TRBJ2-5; TRBD2 agrees at 15 bases. V lost 3 bases and J lost 4; bases outside the gene matches: 6. There are 17 residues in the CDR3. In germline, CDR1 is LNHNV, CDR2 YYDKDF (reference sequence). The DNA for the CDR3 is TGTGCCACCAGCAGTCCTGGACTAGCGGGGGGGAGAGAGACCCAGTACTTC. Its protein is CATSSPGLAGGRETQYF.

The J gene is TRBJ2-1, the V gene TRBV19, with 9 bases fitting TRBD2. The CDR3 sequence is 18 residues long. Trimming cost V 0 bases and J 6 bases; bases outside gene matches: 12. CDR1 and CDR2 (germline): LNHDA, SQIVND (reference sequence). The CDR3 here is CASSIDRTSAVIGNEQFF. The CDR3 nucleotides read TGTGCCAGTAGTATAGATCGGACTAGCGCCGTTATTGGCAATGAGCAGTTCTTC.

V gene TRBV6-1 combines with J gene TRBJ2-7; possible D gene TRBD2, 5 bases. Germline CDR1 is MNHNS and CDR2 is SASEGT. V lost 4 bases to trimming and J lost 5 bases, with 15 bases between them. The CDR3 is made up of 14 amino acids. The CDR3 loop is CASSVPREWNEQYF. The DNA for the CDR3 is TGTGCCAGCAGTGTACCTAGGGAGTGGAACGAGCAGTACTTC.

This chain connects TRBV9 to TRBJ1-4, with D maybe TRBD1 (5 bases). Germline CDR1 SGDLS, CDR2 YYNGEE. CDR3 length: 15 amino acids. Trimming stripped 3 bases from V and 4 bases from J, with 13 bases between. The CDR3 loop is CASSAGSSFNEKLFF. The CDR3 region has the DNA TGTGCCAGCAGCGCAGGGTCCTCTTTTAATGAAAAACTGTTTTTT.

This chain links TRBV5-4 with TRBJ1-4; tentatively, D is TRBD1 (5 bases). The CDR3 spans 17 residues. Trimming left V 5 bases short and J 0 bases short, with 17 bases between. Germline V gives CDR1 SGHNT, CDR2 YYREEE (reference sequence). The CDR3, as DNA: TGTGCCAGCAGTTCTACAGGATCCTATGCAACTAATGAAAAACTGTTTTTT. It yields the protein CASSSTGSYATNEKLFF.

The rearrangement joins TRBV5-1 to TRBJ2-5, with unresolved D. V lost 5 bases and J lost 5, with 10 bases in between. Germline V gives CDR1 SGHRS, CDR2 YFSETQ. The CDR3 extends over 12 amino acids. The DNA of the CDR3 is TGCGCCAGCAGTCCGGGCGAGGAGACCCAGTACTTC. Encoded protein: CASSPGEETQYF.

V gene TRBV7-8 combines with J gene TRBJ1-4; D uncertain. Trimming cost V 2 bases and J 8 bases, with 18 bases left between them. CDR1 is SGHVS, CDR2 FQNEAQ, per germline. The CDR3 loop spans 16 amino acids. This CDR3 reads CASSLRIGSASEKLFF. CDR3 bases: TGTGCCAGCAGCTTAAGAATAGGCAGTGCTTCCGAAAAACTGTTTTTT.

This clone has a single count. The chain carries TRBV2 and TRBJ1-2; TRBD1 agrees at 8 bases. The V segment lost 4 bases and the J segment 2 bases; nucleotides outside the gene matches: 6. This CDR3 spans 15 amino acids. In germline, CDR1 is SNHLY, CDR2 FYNNEI. The chain's CDR3 is CASSGRDRPNYGYTF. The CDR3 DNA reads TGTGCCAGCAGTGGGAGGGACAGGCCGAACTATGGCTACACCTTC.